The sequence of this T cell receptor beta chain was determined in a study of blood T cell repertoires in COVID-19. The V end was cut by 4 bases, the J end by 11 bases, with 14 bases between. Germline CDR1 and CDR2: SGHTA and FQGNSA. The CDR3 covers 12 residues. Profiled with immunoSEQ multiplex PCR; TCRdb holds only in-frame clones, not every one. The sample contains 200,000 to 250,000 clones, about 79% of which appear only once. Each participant's cohort was designated according to participant-reported clinical history. The gene calls are TRBV7-2 and TRBJ1-1, with D tentatively TRBD1 (5 bases). Material: PBMCs or T cells enriched from blood (not recorded which). The clonotype comes from a woman between 40 and 50 years old with acute COVID-19. The DNA for the CDR3 is TGTGCCAGCAGCTCCCGACAGCCCTTGGCTTTCTTT. This codes for CASSSRQPLAFF.